The rows below give T cell receptor beta chains drawn from one sample of a study of response to subunit inactivated influenza vaccine. TCRdb independently ran MiXCR on the RT-PCR reads; one entry per CDR3 protein. The repertoire includes roughly 500,000 distinct CDR3 sequences, under 30% of them detected once, and approximately 3% sits in the top ten. These data were also reused for a study on T cells expressing NK-cell markers.

The material sequenced was CD4+ T cells sorted from PBMCs, taken roughly 12 days after vaccination. The receptors were sampled from a man in his fifties who received an inactivated influenza vaccine. CDR3s include the opening cysteine and the closing phenylalanine or tryptophan. D genes are given only for firm matches. Rows give clone size only sometimes, using once, few, many, or a class for an expanded clone.

v_call: TRBV6-5; d_call: NA; j_call: TRBJ2-3; clone_size: NA; cdr3_nt: TGTGCCAGCAGTTACATCTTGCACGTTACGCAGTATTTT; cdr3_aa: CASSYILHVTQYF
v_call: TRBV7-2; d_call: NA; j_call: TRBJ2-3; clone_size: NA; cdr3_nt: TGTGCCAGCAGCTTAGGGATTGGGGGGTTGAGGGCAGATACGCAGTATTTT; cdr3_aa: CASSLGIGGLRADTQYF
v_call: TRBV11-2; d_call: NA; j_call: TRBJ2-2; clone_size: few; cdr3_nt: TGTGCCAGCAAGCCTTTGGGACTGAACACCGGGGAGCTGTTTTTT; cdr3_aa: CASKPLGLNTGELFF
v_call: TRBV20-1; d_call: TRBD2; j_call: TRBJ2-3; clone_size: NA; cdr3_nt: TGCAGTGCTAGAAGGACTAGCGGGAGTTCAGATACGCAGTATTTT; cdr3_aa: CSARRTSGSSDTQYF
v_call: TRBV7-2; d_call: NA; j_call: TRBJ2-3; clone_size: NA; cdr3_nt: TGTGCCAGCAGCTTAGTGCGTGCGGGCACAACAGATACGCAGTATTTT; cdr3_aa: CASSLVRAGTTDTQYF
v_call: TRBV11-1; d_call: NA; j_call: TRBJ1-2; clone_size: NA; cdr3_nt: TGTGCCAGCAGCTTATTACAGGACAGTCTAAAGGGCCGGTTCTATGGCTACACCTTC; cdr3_aa: CASSLLQDSLKGRFYGYTF
v_call: TRBV12-3/TRBV12-4; d_call: NA; j_call: TRBJ1-2; clone_size: NA; cdr3_nt: TGTGCCAGCAGTGCGGACAGTAGCTATGGCTACACCTTC; cdr3_aa: CASSADSSYGYTF
v_call: TRBV15; d_call: NA; j_call: TRBJ2-4; clone_size: NA; cdr3_nt: TGTGCCACCAGCAGAGTCGGGCAGAGTAGACTGTACTTC; cdr3_aa: CATSRVGQSRLYF
v_call: TRBV6-5; d_call: TRBD2; j_call: TRBJ2-7; clone_size: NA; cdr3_nt: TGTGCCAGCAGTTACACTAGCGGGAGGGTAACCTACGAGCAGTACTTC; cdr3_aa: CASSYTSGRVTYEQYF
v_call: TRBV20-1; d_call: TRBD1; j_call: TRBJ2-5; clone_size: NA; cdr3_nt: TGCAGTGCTAACCCCCGGGACAGGCTACAAGAGACCCAGTACTTC; cdr3_aa: CSANPRDRLQETQYF
v_call: TRBV4-1; d_call: NA; j_call: TRBJ2-1; clone_size: many; cdr3_nt: TGCGCCAGCAGCCTAACTTCGCTAAGTGGACTGAGCTCCTACAATGAGCAGTTCTTC; cdr3_aa: CASSLTSLSGLSSYNEQFF
v_call: TRBV12-3/TRBV12-4; d_call: NA; j_call: TRBJ1-6; clone_size: NA; cdr3_nt: TGTGCCAGCAGGGATTGGGGATCACCCCTCCACTTT; cdr3_aa: CASRDWGSPLHF
v_call: TRBV7-9; d_call: NA; j_call: TRBJ2-5; clone_size: few; cdr3_nt: TGTGCCAGCAGCGCAAGCCGCGGCGGGATAGAGACCCAGTACTTC; cdr3_aa: CASSASRGGIETQYF
v_call: TRBV5-5; d_call: NA; j_call: TRBJ1-1; clone_size: once; cdr3_nt: TGTGCCAGCAGCTTGATTCCAGGGGCAGGGAGCACTGAAGCTTTCTTT; cdr3_aa: CASSLIPGAGSTEAFF
v_call: TRBV7-2; d_call: NA; j_call: TRBJ1-1; clone_size: NA; cdr3_nt: TGTGCCAGCAGCTTAGCTCCAGGTATGAACACTGAAGCTTTCTTT; cdr3_aa: CASSLAPGMNTEAFF
v_call: TRBV12-3/TRBV12-4; d_call: NA; j_call: TRBJ2-2; clone_size: NA; cdr3_nt: TGTGCCAGCAGTTTTGAGACCGGGGAGCTGTTTTTT; cdr3_aa: CASSFETGELFF
v_call: TRBV4-3; d_call: TRBD1; j_call: TRBJ2-7; clone_size: NA; cdr3_nt: TGCGCCAGCTCCCGAATTGCAGGGGGCGAGCAGTACTTC; cdr3_aa: CASSRIAGGEQYF
v_call: TRBV5-4; d_call: TRBD2; j_call: TRBJ2-2; clone_size: once; cdr3_nt: TGTGCCAGCAGCGTGGGACTAGCGAAGAACACCGGGGAGCTGTTTTTT; cdr3_aa: CASSVGLAKNTGELFF
v_call: TRBV6-5; d_call: TRBD1; j_call: TRBJ2-1; clone_size: NA; cdr3_nt: TGTGCCAGCAGTTATCGACAGGGATCTCATGGTGAGCAGTTCTTC; cdr3_aa: CASSYRQGSHGEQFF
v_call: TRBV10-3; d_call: NA; j_call: TRBJ2-7; clone_size: NA; cdr3_nt: TGTGCCATCAGCAGCCTAGGTTTGATCTACGAGCAGTACTTC; cdr3_aa: CAISSLGLIYEQYF
v_call: TRBV6-5; d_call: TRBD1; j_call: TRBJ2-7; clone_size: few; cdr3_nt: TGTGCCAGCAGTTACACTCTGGGACAGTCCTACGAGCAGTACTTC; cdr3_aa: CASSYTLGQSYEQYF
v_call: TRBV20-1; d_call: NA; j_call: TRBJ1-1; clone_size: NA; cdr3_nt: TGCAGTGGGAATGAGGCAGGGAATGAAGCTTTCTTT; cdr3_aa: CSGNEAGNEAFF
v_call: TRBV6-2/TRBV6-3; d_call: NA; j_call: TRBJ1-2; clone_size: NA; cdr3_nt: TGTGCCAGCAGGGATGCCCCCTCTGACTATGGCTACACCTTC; cdr3_aa: CASRDAPSDYGYTF
v_call: TRBV10-3; d_call: NA; j_call: TRBJ2-3; clone_size: few; cdr3_nt: TGTGCCACAGTCAGCCCGGGGGCCACAGATACGCAGTATTTT; cdr3_aa: CATVSPGATDTQYF
v_call: TRBV5-1; d_call: NA; j_call: TRBJ1-4; clone_size: NA; cdr3_nt: TGCGCCAGCAGACTAACCTTCAGGGAAAAACTGTTTTTT; cdr3_aa: CASRLTFREKLFF
v_call: TRBV15; d_call: TRBD1; j_call: TRBJ2-6; clone_size: NA; cdr3_nt: TGTGCCACCAGCAGGGGACAGGGGAGTTTCTCTGGGGCCAACGTCCTGACTTTC; cdr3_aa: CATSRGQGSFSGANVLTF
v_call: TRBV5-1; d_call: TRBD2; j_call: TRBJ2-1; clone_size: few; cdr3_nt: TGCGCCAGCAGCTGGGGGACTAGCGGGAGTAGCCATGAGCAGTTCTTC; cdr3_aa: CASSWGTSGSSHEQFF
v_call: TRBV7-2; d_call: NA; j_call: TRBJ2-5; clone_size: few; cdr3_nt: TGTGCCAGCAGCTTACGGGGTTTGCAGACCCAGTACTTC; cdr3_aa: CASSLRGLQTQYF
v_call: TRBV28; d_call: NA; j_call: TRBJ2-7; clone_size: many; cdr3_nt: TGTGCCAGCAGTGGGTATGGGACTTCCTACGAGCAGTACTTC; cdr3_aa: CASSGYGTSYEQYF
v_call: TRBV5-8; d_call: NA; j_call: TRBJ1-2; clone_size: few; cdr3_nt: TGTGCCAGCAGCGTCAGGGAAAACTATGGCTACACCTTC; cdr3_aa: CASSVRENYGYTF
v_call: TRBV20-1; d_call: TRBD2; j_call: TRBJ2-1; clone_size: few; cdr3_nt: TGCAGTGCTAGGGGGGAGCTAGCGGGTCCCCGCTCCTACAATGAGCAGTTCTTC; cdr3_aa: CSARGELAGPRSYNEQFF
v_call: TRBV7-9; d_call: NA; j_call: TRBJ2-7; clone_size: many; cdr3_nt: TGTGCCAGCAGCTTAGCTGTGAGGTACGAGCAGTACTTC; cdr3_aa: CASSLAVRYEQYF
v_call: TRBV7-2; d_call: TRBD2; j_call: TRBJ2-3; clone_size: NA; cdr3_nt: TGTGCCAGCGCCTTCGCGGGAGGGTCAGATACGCAGTATTTT; cdr3_aa: CASAFAGGSDTQYF
v_call: TRBV6-5; d_call: TRBD1; j_call: TRBJ1-2; clone_size: few; cdr3_nt: TGTGCCAGCAGTTACTCGGGACAGATCTATGGCTACACCTTC; cdr3_aa: CASSYSGQIYGYTF
v_call: TRBV10-3; d_call: NA; j_call: TRBJ1-2; clone_size: NA; cdr3_nt: TGTGCCATCAGTGACGAGGGGAACTATGGCTACACCTTC; cdr3_aa: CAISDEGNYGYTF
v_call: TRBV20-1; d_call: TRBD2; j_call: TRBJ2-1; clone_size: NA; cdr3_nt: TGCAGTGCTAGAGGACTAGCGGGAGGGTCCTACAATGAGCAGTTCTTC; cdr3_aa: CSARGLAGGSYNEQFF
v_call: TRBV7-8; d_call: TRBD1; j_call: TRBJ1-6; clone_size: few; cdr3_nt: TGTGCCAGCAGCAGGGAGGGGGCGGAATATTCACCCCTCCACTTT; cdr3_aa: CASSREGAEYSPLHF
v_call: TRBV5-1; d_call: NA; j_call: TRBJ1-1; clone_size: NA; cdr3_nt: TGCGCCAGCAGCTCGGGGGAGTACTCTGAAGCTTTCTTT; cdr3_aa: CASSSGEYSEAFF
v_call: TRBV6-6; d_call: NA; j_call: TRBJ2-2; clone_size: NA; cdr3_nt: TGTGCCAGCAGTTACATCGGCACCGGGGAGCTGTTTTTT; cdr3_aa: CASSYIGTGELFF
v_call: TRBV7-2; d_call: TRBD1; j_call: TRBJ2-1; clone_size: NA; cdr3_nt: TGTGCCAGCTCCGGACAGGGGATCGGCAATGAGCAGTTCTTC; cdr3_aa: CASSGQGIGNEQFF
v_call: TRBV7-2; d_call: NA; j_call: TRBJ2-3; clone_size: few; cdr3_nt: TGTGCCAACAGCTTACAGGGACCAGATACGCAGTATTTT; cdr3_aa: CANSLQGPDTQYF
v_call: TRBV10-3; d_call: NA; j_call: TRBJ2-7; clone_size: NA; cdr3_nt: TGTGCCAGTCCACCCCCCGTCAGGGCAACCTACGAGCAGTACTTC; cdr3_aa: CASPPPVRATYEQYF